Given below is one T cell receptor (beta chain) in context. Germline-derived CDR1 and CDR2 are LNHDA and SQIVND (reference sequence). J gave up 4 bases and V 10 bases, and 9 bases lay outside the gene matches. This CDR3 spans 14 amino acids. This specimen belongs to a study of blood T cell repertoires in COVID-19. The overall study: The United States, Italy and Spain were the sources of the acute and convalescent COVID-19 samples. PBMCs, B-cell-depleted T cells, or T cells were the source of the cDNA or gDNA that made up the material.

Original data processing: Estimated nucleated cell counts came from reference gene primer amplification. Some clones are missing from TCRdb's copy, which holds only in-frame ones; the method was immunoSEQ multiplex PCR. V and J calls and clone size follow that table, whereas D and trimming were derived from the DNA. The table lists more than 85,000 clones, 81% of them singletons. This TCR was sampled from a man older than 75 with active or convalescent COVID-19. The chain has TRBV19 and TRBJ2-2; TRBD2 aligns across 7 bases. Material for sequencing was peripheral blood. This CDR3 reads CATAVGGVTGELFF. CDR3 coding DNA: TGTGCCACTGCGGTGGGGGGGGTCACCGGGGAGCTGTTTTTT.